This T cell receptor beta chain was observed in a study of identifying expanded T cells in peripheral blood. Study observations and caveats: Variance in clone template counts between approximately 2-week samples significantly increased with total template count across all healthy donors. Technical replicates showed 0.9 to 1.5 changed clones; about 2 weeks 15 to 20; four weeks 19.

As concerns this clone: Its antigen is not known.

Clones were read by immunoSEQ multiplex PCR, and TCRdb kept only the in-frame ones, dropping some. The sample yields about 120,000 clones, about four fifths seen once. During the collection period, no donor immune events like infections were recorded. The CDR3 has 12 amino acids. Per the germline V gene, CDR1 is SGHNT and CDR2 is YENEEA. J was trimmed by 15 bases and V by 8 bases; bases with no gene match: 13. The sequenced sample consisted of blood. This clonotype was sampled from a person aged 18-70 years in good health. This chain uses TRBV11-3 with TRBJ2-1; TRBD2 aligns across 7 bases. The DNA for the CDR3 is TGTGCCAGCGGTTCAGGGAGGGAACCAAGGTTCTTC. The encoded protein is CASGSGREPRFF.